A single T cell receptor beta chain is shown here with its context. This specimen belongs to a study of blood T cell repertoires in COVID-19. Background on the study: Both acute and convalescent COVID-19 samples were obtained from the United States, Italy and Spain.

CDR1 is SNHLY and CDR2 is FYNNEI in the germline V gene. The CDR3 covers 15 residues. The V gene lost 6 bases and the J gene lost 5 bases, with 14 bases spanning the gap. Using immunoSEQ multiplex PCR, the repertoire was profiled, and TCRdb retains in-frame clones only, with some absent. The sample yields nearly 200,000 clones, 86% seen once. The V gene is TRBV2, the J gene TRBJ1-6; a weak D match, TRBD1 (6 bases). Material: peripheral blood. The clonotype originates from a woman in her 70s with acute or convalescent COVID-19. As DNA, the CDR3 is TGTGCCAGCAGACGCAGGGGAGACAATAATTCACCCCTCCACTTT. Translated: CASRRRGDNNSPLHF.